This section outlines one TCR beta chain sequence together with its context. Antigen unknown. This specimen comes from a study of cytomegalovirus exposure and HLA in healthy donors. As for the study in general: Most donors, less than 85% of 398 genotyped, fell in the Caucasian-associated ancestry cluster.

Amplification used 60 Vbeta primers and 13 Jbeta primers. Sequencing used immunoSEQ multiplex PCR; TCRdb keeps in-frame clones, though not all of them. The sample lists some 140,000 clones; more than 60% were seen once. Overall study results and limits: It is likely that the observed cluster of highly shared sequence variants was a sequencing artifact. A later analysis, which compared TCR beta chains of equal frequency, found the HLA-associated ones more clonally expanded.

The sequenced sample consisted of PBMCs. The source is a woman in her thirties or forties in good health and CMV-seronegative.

For the CDR3, the DNA is TGCGCCAGCAGTGGACTAGCGGGAGTAGAGACCCAGTACTTC. Its translation: CASSGLAGVETQYF. The genes are TRBV10-2 and TRBJ2-5; 12 bases are shared with TRBD2. CDR3 length: 14 residues. The trim removed 4 bases at V and 4 bases at J, leaving 1 base unmatched. Germline V gene sequence: CDR1 WSHSY, CDR2 SAAADI.